The 25 T cell receptor beta chains presented below share a single source sample, sequenced in a study of beta chain features in type 1 diabetes. Study results and caveats: There was a moderate but significant shortening of TCRB CDR3s in all four CD4+ subsets of Type 1 diabetes patients.

The sequenced template was cDNA made from the entire isolated RNA. Method: immunoSEQ multiplex PCR; TCRdb's copy keeps in-frame clones and lacks some. The data show 350,000 to 400,000 clones, with roughly an eighth seen just once and 0.008% to 0.011% held by the top ten. Their antigens are not known. Material for sequencing was naive CD4+ T cells from blood. These receptors were obtained from a woman under 30 with type 1 diabetes.

This clone was counted between two and nine times. The genes are TRBV6-6 and TRBJ2-7, with D unclear. Germline CDR1 is MNHNY and CDR2 is SVGAGI (reference sequence). Trimming stripped 6 bases from V and 5 bases from J, with 8 bases between. The CDR3 length is 11 residues. The CDR3 sequence: CASRRDNEQYF. The CDR3 coding sequence is TGTGCCAGCAGACGCGATAACGAGCAGTACTTC.

This clone was recorded a few times. The chain is built from TRBV25-1 and TRBJ2-7; 9 bases match TRBD2. The CDR3 runs to 17 residues. Germline V gene data show CDR1 as MGHDK and CDR2 as SYGVNS. J was trimmed by 3 bases and V by 1 base; bases with no gene match: 10. The CDR3 loop reads CASSEWAGGAPGYEQYF. The CDR3 nucleotides read TGTGCCAGCAGTGAATGGGCGGGGGGGGCTCCGGGCTACGAGCAGTACTTC.

The rearrangement links TRBV18 to TRBJ1-1; D is unclear. Germline lookup yields CDR1 KGHSH and CDR2 LQKENI. The CDR3 sequence is 14 residues long. V lost 8 bases, J lost 4 bases, and 17 bases lay in between. DNA of the CDR3: TGTGCCAGCACCTCTGGAGCAGGAGGCACTGAAGCTTTCTTT. This sequence encodes CASTSGAGGTEAFF. The full variable domain, completed using reference TRBV18 and TRBJ1-1, is NAGVMQNPRHLVRRRGQEARLRCSPMKGHSHVYWYRQLPEEGLKFMVYLQKENIIDESGMPKERFSAEFPKEGPSILRIQQVVRGDSAAYFCASTSGAGGTEAFFGQGTRLTVV.

The J gene is TRBJ1-2, the V gene TRBV28; possibly TRBD1 for D (5 bases). The CDR3 consists of 13 residues. V was clipped by 7 bases and J by 4 bases, with 13 bases between them. CDR1 is MDHEN and CDR2 is SYDVKM in the germline V gene. The CDR3 is CASTFPGLYGYTF. The DNA for the CDR3 is TGTGCCAGCACCTTCCCAGGGCTCTATGGCTACACCTTC.

The CDR3 region has the DNA TGTGCCTGGAGTCGGCAGGGTGGATACGAGCAGTACTTC. It yields the protein CAWSRQGGYEQYF. This chain uses TRBV30 with TRBJ2-7, with D possibly TRBD1 on 5 matching bases. V lost 2 bases to trimming and J lost 4 bases, with 12 bases between them. Germline V gene data show CDR1 as GTSNPN and CDR2 as SVGIG (reference sequence). This CDR3 spans 13 amino acids.

There are a few counts of this clone. The chain employs TRBV5-1 and TRBJ2-5, with 9 nucleotides matching TRBD1. With V trimmed by 1 base and J by 1 base, 8 bases remained unmatched. In germline, CDR1 is SGHRS, CDR2 YFSETQ. This CDR3 is 17 amino acids long. CDR3 in DNA: TGCGCCAGCAGCTTGCACTCTACGGGACAGGGCCAAGAGACCCAGTACTTC. Amino acid sequence: CASSLHSTGQGQETQYF.

This clone was observed a few times. V usage is TRBV4-3 and J usage is TRBJ2-3, with TRBD2 matching over 11 bases. V shed 1 base, J shed 4 bases, and the junction held 4 bases outside the gene matches. The CDR3 is made up of 16 amino acids. Per germline, CDR1 LGHNA and CDR2 YSLEER. CDR3 nucleotide sequence: TGCGCCAGCAGCCAAGGGGGTAGCGGGGGGGCAGATACGCAGTATTTT. As protein: CASSQGGSGGADTQYF.

The chain couples TRBV29-1 to TRBJ2-1; 8 bases are shared with TRBD1. The junction had 10 bases not matched to a gene; V was cut back by 4 bases and J by 8 bases. This CDR3 spans 14 amino acids. Germline V gene sequence: CDR1 SQVTM, CDR2 ANQGSEA. CDR3 in DNA: TGCAGCGTTGTAAGGAACAGGGGGGTTTATGAGCAGTTCTTC. Residues: CSVVRNRGVYEQFF.

The genes are TRBV27 and TRBJ1-5, with D unclear. Trimming stripped 5 bases from V and 6 bases from J, with 8 bases between. The germline V gene encodes CDR1 MNHEY and CDR2 SMNVEV (reference sequence). CDR3 length equals 12 residues. CDR3 protein: CASSPGFQPQHF. Written as DNA, the CDR3 is TGTGCCAGCAGTCCCGGGTTTCAGCCCCAGCATTTT.

The J gene is TRBJ1-2, the V gene TRBV25-1; no reliable D call. The CDR3 is 11 amino acids. The V gene's germline CDR1 is MGHDK and CDR2 SYGVNS. V shed 2 bases and J shed 8 bases, with 6 bases lying between them. The CDR3 nucleotides read TGTGCCAGCAGTGAAAATCGGGGCTACACCTTC. The encoded protein is CASSENRGYTF.

This chain links TRBV19 with TRBJ2-2; 8 positions match TRBD1. The CDR3 covers 15 residues. Looked up from germline, CDR1 is LNHDA and CDR2 is SQIVND (reference sequence). J gave up 3 bases and V 6 bases, and 6 bases lay outside the gene matches. The CDR3 protein is CASSSRGLDTGELFF. CDR3 nucleotide sequence: TGTGCCAGTAGCTCCAGGGGGCTGGACACCGGGGAGCTGTTTTTT.

This clone was seen a few times. The rearrangement joins TRBV28 to TRBJ2-7, with 7 bases fitting TRBD1. J was trimmed by 3 bases and V by 8 bases; bases with no gene match: 10. The germline V gene encodes CDR1 MDHEN and CDR2 SYDVKM. The CDR3 totals 14 residues. The CDR3 region has the DNA TGTGCCAGCGGAGGCCACGCAGGGGGCTACGAGCAGTACTTC. As protein: CASGGHAGGYEQYF.

About this clone: This same CDR3 is encoded by further DNA sequences in the sample. CDR3 amino acids: CASSLGGSRSYNEQFF. CDR3 nucleotides: TGTGCCAGCAGCTTAGGCGGTTCGCGGTCCTACAATGAGCAGTTCTTC. This rearrangement joins TRBV7-9 to TRBJ2-1; D is undetermined. This CDR3 has 16 amino acids. Germline CDR1 SEHNR, CDR2 FQNEAQ (reference sequence). The ends were cut back, 1 base at V and 1 base at J, with 11 bases in the middle.

V and J are TRBV14 and TRBJ2-5; D is unclear. This CDR3 contains 11 residues. The V end was cut by 1 base, the J end by 11 bases, with 8 bases between. The germline CDR1 and CDR2 sequences are SGHDN and FVKESK. DNA for the CDR3: TGTGCCAGCAGCCAAGGGGTGGAGCAGTACTTC. This gives the protein CASSQGVEQYF.

Only a few counts were recorded for this clone. This rearrangement joins TRBV27 to TRBJ2-1; tentative D call: TRBD1 (5 bases). In germline, CDR1 is MNHEY, CDR2 SMNVEV (reference sequence). CDR3 length equals 14 residues. Trimming removed 3 bases at V and 8 bases at J, with 14 bases between. Here the CDR3 reads CASSLLTGQHEQFF. DNA for the CDR3: TGTGCCAGCAGTTTGCTCACAGGTCAGCATGAGCAGTTCTTC.

This clone was seen only a few times. This chain links TRBV28 with TRBJ2-3, with a possible D match to TRBD1 (5 bases). Germline V lookup: CDR1 MDHEN, CDR2 SYDVKM. The CDR3 is made up of 15 amino acids. The V end lost 4 bases, the J end lost 8 bases, and 19 bases lay between the germline ends. In DNA, the CDR3 is TGTGCCAGCAGTTCCCATCAAGGGGTTCCTGGTACGCAGTATTTT. Its protein is CASSSHQGVPGTQYF.

In this sample, this clone turned up a few times. The chain couples TRBV2 to TRBJ1-5; tentative D call: TRBD1 (6 bases). Germline loops: CDR1 SNHLY, CDR2 FYNNEI. The CDR3 runs 13 residues. V shed 4 bases and J shed 10 bases, with 14 bases lying between them. The CDR3: CASSGVPGAPQHF. The DNA of the CDR3 is TGTGCCAGCAGTGGCGTTCCAGGGGCTCCCCAGCATTTT.

This chain connects TRBV7-8 to TRBJ2-1; 9 bases map to TRBD2. The CDR3 consists of 17 residues. Germline CDR1 is SGHVS and CDR2 is FQNEAQ. Trimming took 5 bases from V and 8 from J; bases not matched to a gene: 16. The CDR3 reads CASSPRGGAGGLDEQFF. CDR3 sequence (DNA): TGTGCCAGCAGCCCCCGAGGGGGAGCGGGAGGTCTAGATGAGCAGTTCTTC.

The sample holds a few counts of this clone. The rearrangement links TRBV9 to TRBJ1-2, with D unclear. Trimming stripped 4 bases from V and 8 bases from J, with 21 bases between. Germline assignment: CDR1 SGDLS and CDR2 YYNGEE. This CDR3 spans 15 amino acids. CDR3 sequence reads: CASSPFRPASRGYTF. CDR3 DNA sequence: TGTGCCAGCAGCCCCTTTCGCCCAGCCTCCAGGGGCTACACCTTC.

The J gene is TRBJ2-7, the V gene TRBV29-1; tentative D call: TRBD2 (5 bases). Trimming left V 7 bases short and J 3 bases short, with 13 bases between. Germline CDR1 SQVTM, CDR2 ANQGSEA. The CDR3 runs 12 residues. CDR3 bases: TGCAGCGCCGAGTTTGGAGGCTACGAGCAGTACTTC. Encoded protein: CSAEFGGYEQYF.

V and J are TRBV2 and TRBJ1-1, with a possible D match to TRBD1 (6 bases). This CDR3 region has 14 residues. V lost 3 bases and J lost 1, with 9 bases in between. Germline V gives CDR1 SNHLY, CDR2 FYNNEI. CDR3: CASSEQTGNTEAFF. DNA of the CDR3: TGTGCCAGCAGTGAGCAGACAGGGAACACTGAAGCTTTCTTT. Full variable domain (remainder filled in from reference TRBV2 and TRBJ1-1): EPEVTQTPSHQVTQMGQEVILRCVPISNHLYFYWYRQILGQKVEFLVSFYNNEISEKSEIFDDQFSVERPDGSNFTLKIRSTKLEDSAMYFCASSEQTGNTEAFFGQGTRLTVV.

This chain joins TRBV7-9 and TRBJ1-2, with 8 bases identical to TRBD1. V lost 7 bases to trimming and J lost 4 bases; unmatched junction nucleotides: 14. CDR3 length: 16 amino acids. Germline V gene sequence: CDR1 SEHNR, CDR2 FQNEAQ (reference sequence). CDR3 residues: CASTWHSGQGGYGYTF. CDR3 bases: TGTGCCAGCACCTGGCACTCCGGACAGGGCGGCTATGGCTACACCTTC.

The chain is built from TRBV30 and TRBJ2-1; 10 bases align to TRBD2. This CDR3 is 15 amino acids long. V was pared by 2 bases and J by 4 bases, with 5 bases of the junction left unmatched. Looked up from germline, CDR1 is GTSNPN and CDR2 is SVGIG (reference sequence). CDR3 sequence (DNA): TGTGCCTGGAGTCTTAGCGGGAGGACATACAATGAGCAGTTCTTC. Translating gives CAWSLSGRTYNEQFF.

The V gene is TRBV19, the J gene TRBJ1-2, with 7 nucleotides matching TRBD1. The CDR3 spans 17 residues. Germline V gene sequence: CDR1 LNHDA, CDR2 SQIVND (reference sequence). J lost 6 bases, V lost 7 bases, and 20 bases had no gene match. CDR3 region: CASTAFPDRAWRDGYTF. CDR3 nucleotide sequence: TGTGCCAGTACCGCTTTCCCTGACAGGGCTTGGCGGGATGGCTACACCTTC.

The chain employs TRBV15 and TRBJ1-1; D is ambiguous. The V end was cut by 5 bases, the J end by 1 base, with 8 bases between. The CDR3 loop spans 13 amino acids. Germline V CDR1 and CDR2: LNHNV, YYDKDF (reference sequence). CDR3 coding DNA: TGTGCCACCAGCCTCCGGAGGAACACTGAAGCTTTCTTT. It is translated as CATSLRRNTEAFF.